These 20 T cell receptor beta chains originate from one sample sequenced in a study of tumor-infiltrating lymphocytes in primary liver carcinoma. TCR beta cDNA was made from around 460 ng total RNA with a constant-region primer. Sequencing libraries for TCR beta derived from three nested multiplex PCR rounds that used slightly modified ARM-PCR. Forward primers for TRBV1-TRBV30 and a C-beta reverse primer served the first two PCR rounds, at about 11 cycles each. TCRdb itself ran the multiplex PCR reads through MiXCR, one entry per CDR3 protein. The data contain 84,000 or so distinct CDR3 sequences, around 70% of them singletons. Co-extraction yielded RNA and DNA from 20-30 mg of unsorted bulk tissue. Sequencing was performed on liver tumor tissue from sampling region 1. Noted subset: tumor region T1, superior pole. These receptors all come from a man aged 35 to 55 with primary liver carcinoma and hepatitis B virus infection.

A word on this clonotype: A much larger clone sits a single nucleotide away, making a read error possible. This chain links TRBV28 with TRBJ2-7; unclear D gene. This CDR3 is built from 12 residues. In germline, CDR1 is MDHEN, CDR2 SYDVKM. Written as DNA, the CDR3 is TGTACCACAAGCGAGCATGGCGACGAGCAGTACTTC. Its translation: CTTSEHGDEQYF.

Comments on this clonotype: A junction end diverges from the germline sequence, so it may reflect a read error. As DNA, the CDR3 is TGCGACAGCAATGATTTATCCTACGAGCAGTATTTC. Protein product: CDSNDLSYEQYF. This sequence joins TRBV10-1 and TRBJ2-7; D is uncertain. The CDR3 sequence is 12 residues long. Germline CDR1 is WNHNN and CDR2 is SYGVQD (reference sequence).

Remarks on this clonotype: A read error may explain this, as a much larger clone is one base away. The chain is built from TRBV7-9 and TRBJ1-3; a possible D gene is TRBD1 (6 bases). Germline V gives CDR1 SEHNR, CDR2 FQNEAQ (reference sequence). With 5 bases removed from V and 11 bases from J, the gap between germline ends came to 19 bases. CDR3 size: 14 residues. DNA of the CDR3: TGTGCCAGCAGCCCCAGGACAGTCGCTGCGGCCATATATTTT. Translation: CASSPRTVAAAIYF.

Comment on this clonotype: Relative to the germline gene, one junction end is altered; a read error may explain this. This chain links TRBV29-1 with TRBJ2-1; maybe TRBD2 (6 bases). Germline-derived CDR1 and CDR2 are SQVTM and ANQGSEA. The CDR3 runs to 15 residues. CDR3 sequence reads: CSIEGTFLSYYEQFF. The CDR3 nucleotides are TGCAGCATTGAAGGGACTTTCCTCTCCTACTATGAGCAGTTCTTC.

In the case of this clonotype: A single base separates this from a much larger clone, so it may be a read error. The conserved closing phenylalanine or tryptophan is absent in this CDR3, likely reflecting a read error. The V and J genes are TRBV2 and TRBJ2-3; the D gene could be TRBD1 or TRBD2 (5 bases each). This CDR3 is built from 15 residues. V gave up 10 bases and J gave up 4 bases, with 21 bases separating them. CDR1 is SNHLY and CDR2 is FYNNEI in the germline V gene. The CDR3 region is CATKPSGQGPDTQYS. The CDR3 bases are TGTGCCACCAAACCGAGCGGCCAGGGACCAGATACGCAGTATTCT.

The chain carries TRBV10-3 and TRBJ2-7; the match to TRBD1 covers 9 bases. Germline values: CDR1 ENHRY, CDR2 SYGVKD. The V segment lost 3 bases and the J segment 3 bases; nucleotides outside the gene matches: 3. The CDR3 is 14 amino acids. CDR3 bases: TGTGCCATCAGTGAAAGGGGACAGGGCTACGAGCAGTACTTC. It codes for CAISERGQGYEQYF.

To note about this clonotype: Relative to the germline gene, one junction end is altered; a read error may explain this. The chain is built from TRBV6-2 or TRBV6-3 and TRBJ2-7; a possible D gene is TRBD2 (6 bases). There are 13 residues in the CDR3. Per germline, CDR1 MNHEY and CDR2 SVGEGT. CDR3 coding DNA: TGTGCCAGCACCGGGACTTATTCCTACGAGCAAAACTTC. It encodes CASTGTYSYEQNF.

Details on this clonotype: At one boundary the junction diverges from the germline segment, which might be a read error. The CDR3 region is CASSLSYRDPVKQVRSYNEQLF. In DNA form, the CDR3 reads TGTGCCAGCAGCCTCTCCTACCGGGATCCCGTGAAACAAGTTCGCTCCTACAATGAGCAGCTCTTC. This chain joins TRBV11-2 and TRBJ2-1, with D possibly being TRBD2 (5 bases). CDR3 length equals 22 residues. Germline V gene data show CDR1 as SGHAT and CDR2 as FQNNGV. Supplemented by reference TRBV11-2 and TRBJ2-1, the full variable domain reads EAGVAQSPRYKIIEKRQSVAFWCNPISGHATLYWYQQILGQGPKLLIQFQNNGVVDDSQLPKDRFSAERLKGVDSTLKIQPAKLEDSAVYLCASSLSYRDPVKQVRSYNEQLFGPGTRLTVL.

Of note for this clonotype: The final CDR3 position lacks the conserved phenylalanine or tryptophan, pointing to a likely read error. The rearrangement links TRBV6-5 to TRBJ1-4; tentative D call: TRBD1 (5 bases). Germline V lookup: CDR1 MNHEY, CDR2 SVGAGI. The length of the CDR3 is 14 residues. V lost 4 bases to trimming and J lost 4 bases, with 10 bases between them. CDR3: CASSSGADNEKLFI. In DNA, the CDR3 is TGTGCCAGCAGTTCCGGGGCAGATAATGAAAAACTGTTTATT.

The V call is TRBV29-1, the J call TRBJ2-1; 10 bases map to TRBD1. J was trimmed by 6 bases and V by 5 bases; bases with no gene match: 10. This CDR3 region has 15 residues. Germline loops: CDR1 SQVTM, CDR2 ANQGSEA. CDR3 sequence: CSVQRRDRGRNEQFF. CDR3 in DNA: TGCAGCGTTCAGCGCCGGGACAGGGGTCGCAATGAGCAGTTCTTC.

The CDR3 DNA is TGTGCCAGCAGCAAAGGGACAGGGGGCCAGAGAGAGACCCAGTACTTC. As protein: CASSKGTGGQRETQYF. This chain links TRBV21-1 with TRBJ2-5; the DNA was not used to check the table's D call, TRBD1. TRBV21-1 is designated a pseudogene. The length of the CDR3 is 16 residues.

As regards this clonotype: This could be a read error, since a much larger clone is one nucleotide away. The chain uses TRBV24-1 and TRBJ2-7; the D gene is possibly TRBD2 (6 bases). Germline V gene sequence: CDR1 KGHDR, CDR2 SFDVKD. The CDR3 runs 14 residues. The CDR3 DNA sequence: TGTGCCATCAGTGACAGCGGGTATCCCTACGAGCAGTACTTC. This gives the protein CAISDSGYPYEQYF.

The chain is built from TRBV7-2 and TRBJ2-2; 9 positions match TRBD2. The CDR3 is 16 residues long. J lost 3 bases, V lost 5 bases, and 7 bases had no gene match. Germline values: CDR1 SGHTA, CDR2 FQGNSA. The CDR3 sequence is CASSLGTSSYTGELFF. The CDR3 DNA is TGTGCCAGCAGCCTGGGGACTAGCAGTTACACCGGGGAGCTGTTTTTT.

This clonotype was seen many times. The chain uses TRBV28 and TRBJ2-4, with a tentative D call TRBD2 (6 bases). Germline V gives CDR1 MDHEN, CDR2 SYDVKM. The V and J ends lost 9 bases and 1 base respectively, with 10 bases between them. The CDR3 runs 13 residues. The CDR3 loop is CASLAPAKNIQYF. The CDR3 DNA reads TGTGCCAGTCTAGCGCCGGCCAAAAACATTCAGTACTTC.

This clonotype showed up many times. J is TRBJ1-1 and V is TRBV4-1; TRBD1 might be the D (5 bases). The germline V gene encodes CDR1 MGHRA and CDR2 YSYEKL. The CDR3 spans 17 residues. V gave up 1 base and J gave up 0 bases, with 15 bases separating them. CDR3 sequence: CASSQVLGTTVNTEAFF. The CDR3 DNA follows: TGCGCCAGCAGCCAAGTTTTAGGGACGACGGTGAACACTGAAGCTTTCTTT.

Turning to this clonotype: The junction departs from the called germline gene at one end, perhaps through a read error. The chain links TRBV11-1 to TRBJ2-3; 7 bases match TRBD1. The germline CDR1 and CDR2 sequences are SGHAT and FQDESV (reference sequence). The CDR3 spans 14 residues. The CDR3 is CTSYRDSTRDTQYF. The CDR3, as DNA: TGTACCAGCTACCGGGACAGTACCCGAGATACGCAGTATTTT.

As concerns this clonotype: Possible read error: a much larger clone is one base away. The chain uses TRBV7-9 and TRBJ2-1; the match to TRBD1 covers 8 bases. Germline V gene data show CDR1 as SEHNR and CDR2 as FQNEAQ (reference sequence). The CDR3 is 14 residues long. The CDR3 region has the DNA TGTACCAGCAGATCCGGGACAGGCGGCGGAGAGCAGTTCTTC. It codes for CTSRSGTGGGEQFF.

In this sample, this clonotype turned up many times. The chain is built from TRBV12-3 or TRBV12-4 and TRBJ2-1, with D uncertain. With 3 bases removed from V and 12 bases from J, the gap between germline ends came to 9 bases. This CDR3 is 11 amino acids long. CDR3 nucleotides: TGTGCCAGCAGTTTTCGGTCAGGGCAGTTCTTC. This encodes CASSFRSGQFF.

Note on this clonotype: Since a much larger clone is just one base distant, this may be a read error. CDR3 nucleotides: TGTGCCAGCAATCAAATGGCGGTCGAGCAGTACTTC. Translated, it gives CASNQMAVEQYF. The gene calls are TRBV6-1 and TRBJ2-7, with unresolved D. V dropped 7 bases and J dropped 6 bases, with 13 bases sitting between them. Germline V gene data show CDR1 as MNHNS and CDR2 as SASEGT. CDR3 length equals 12 residues.

This clonotype is medium-sized. This chain links TRBV7-8 with TRBJ2-7; 9 bases agree with TRBD1. The CDR3 sequence is 14 residues long. The germline CDR1 and CDR2 sequences are SGHVS and FQNEAQ. The V segment lost 1 base and the J segment 10 bases; nucleotides outside the gene matches: 8. This CDR3 reads CASSLGYRDRDQYF. CDR3 DNA: TGTGCCAGCAGCTTAGGGTACAGGGACAGGGACCAGTACTTC.